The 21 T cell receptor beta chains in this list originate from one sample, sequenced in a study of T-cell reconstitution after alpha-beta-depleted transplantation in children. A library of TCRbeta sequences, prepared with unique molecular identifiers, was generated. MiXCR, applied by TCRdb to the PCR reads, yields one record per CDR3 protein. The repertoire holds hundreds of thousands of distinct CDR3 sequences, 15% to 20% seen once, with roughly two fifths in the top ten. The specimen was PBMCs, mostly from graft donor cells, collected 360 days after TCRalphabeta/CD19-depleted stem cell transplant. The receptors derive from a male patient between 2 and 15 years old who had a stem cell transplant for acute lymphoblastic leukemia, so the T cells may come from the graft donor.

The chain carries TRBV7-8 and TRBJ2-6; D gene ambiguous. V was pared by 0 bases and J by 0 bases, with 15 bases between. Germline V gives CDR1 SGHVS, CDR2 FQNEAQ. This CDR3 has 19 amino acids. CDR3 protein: CASSLARPPWGSGANVLTF. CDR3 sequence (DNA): TGTGCCAGCAGCTTAGCCAGACCCCCATGGGGCTCTGGGGCCAACGTCCTGACTTTC. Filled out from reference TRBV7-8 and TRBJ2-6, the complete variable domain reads GAGVSQSPRYKVAKRGQDVALRCDPISGHVSLFWYQQALGQGPEFLTYFQNEAQLDKSGLPSDRFFAERPEGSVSTLKIQRTQQEDSAVYLCASSLARPPWGSGANVLTFGAGSRLTVL.

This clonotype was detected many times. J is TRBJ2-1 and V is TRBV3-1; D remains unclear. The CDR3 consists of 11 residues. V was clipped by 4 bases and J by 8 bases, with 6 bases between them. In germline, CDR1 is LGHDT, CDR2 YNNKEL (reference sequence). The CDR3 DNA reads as TGTGCCAGCAGCCGAGGCGATGAGCAGTTCTTC. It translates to CASSRGDEQFF.

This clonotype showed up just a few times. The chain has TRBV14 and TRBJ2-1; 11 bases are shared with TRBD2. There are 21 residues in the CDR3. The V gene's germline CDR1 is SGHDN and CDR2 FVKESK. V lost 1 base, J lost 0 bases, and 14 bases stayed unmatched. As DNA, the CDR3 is TGTGCCAGCAGCCAAGCGGGACTAGCGGAATTTTGGTATCGCTCCTACAATGAGCAGTTCTTC. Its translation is CASSQAGLAEFWYRSYNEQFF. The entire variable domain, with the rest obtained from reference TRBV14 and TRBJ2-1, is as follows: EAGVTQFPSHSVIEKGQTVTLRCDPISGHDNLYWYRRVMGKEIKFLLHFVKESKQDESGMPNNRFLAERTGGTYSTLKVQPAELEDSGVYFCASSQAGLAEFWYRSYNEQFFGPGTRLTVL.

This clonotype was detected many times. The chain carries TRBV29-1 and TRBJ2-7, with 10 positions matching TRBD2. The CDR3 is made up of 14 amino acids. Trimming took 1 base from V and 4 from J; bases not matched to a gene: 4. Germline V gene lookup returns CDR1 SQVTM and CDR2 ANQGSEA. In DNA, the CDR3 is TGCAGCGTTGAAGTAAGCGGGAGGGGATACGAGCAGTACTTC. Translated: CSVEVSGRGYEQYF.

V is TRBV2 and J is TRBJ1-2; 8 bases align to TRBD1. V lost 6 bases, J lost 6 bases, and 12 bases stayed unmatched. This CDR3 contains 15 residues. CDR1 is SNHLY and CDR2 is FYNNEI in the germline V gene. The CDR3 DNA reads TGTGCCAGCAGCCTTGTCGTGACAGGGGTACATGGCTACACCTTC. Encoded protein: CASSLVVTGVHGYTF.

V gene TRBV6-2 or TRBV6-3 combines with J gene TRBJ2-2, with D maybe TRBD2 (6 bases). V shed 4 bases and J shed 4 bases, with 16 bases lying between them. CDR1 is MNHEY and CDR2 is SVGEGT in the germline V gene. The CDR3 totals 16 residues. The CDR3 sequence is CASSFVRERGTGELFF. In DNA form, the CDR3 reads TGTGCCAGCAGTTTTGTCCGGGAGCGAGGCACCGGGGAGCTGTTTTTT.

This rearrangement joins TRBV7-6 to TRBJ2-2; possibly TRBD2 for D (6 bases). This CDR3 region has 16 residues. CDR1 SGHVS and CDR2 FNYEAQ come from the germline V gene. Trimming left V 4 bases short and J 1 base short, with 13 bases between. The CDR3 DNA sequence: TGTGCCAGCAGCTACCGGGACTTACGGAACACCGGGGAGCTGTTTTTT. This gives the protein CASSYRDLRNTGELFF.

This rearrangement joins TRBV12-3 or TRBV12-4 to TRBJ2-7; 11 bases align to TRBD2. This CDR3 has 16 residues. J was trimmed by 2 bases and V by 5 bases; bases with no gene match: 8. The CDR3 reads CASSPTGTSGTYEQYF. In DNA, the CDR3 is TGTGCCAGCAGTCCGACCGGGACTAGCGGCACCTACGAGCAGTACTTC.

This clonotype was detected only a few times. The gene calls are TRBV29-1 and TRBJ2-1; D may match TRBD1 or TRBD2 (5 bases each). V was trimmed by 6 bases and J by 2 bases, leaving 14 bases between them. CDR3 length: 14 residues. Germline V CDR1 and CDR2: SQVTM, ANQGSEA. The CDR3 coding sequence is TGCAGCGTCTCCGGGATGGGGGCCTACAATGAGCAGTTCTTC. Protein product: CSVSGMGAYNEQFF.

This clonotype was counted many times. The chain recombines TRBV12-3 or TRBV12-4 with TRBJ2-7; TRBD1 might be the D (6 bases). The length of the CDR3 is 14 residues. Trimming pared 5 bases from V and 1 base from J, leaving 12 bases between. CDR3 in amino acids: CASSPGHQSYEQYF. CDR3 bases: TGTGCCAGCAGTCCGGGACACCAATCCTACGAGCAGTACTTC.

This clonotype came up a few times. The CDR3, as DNA: TGTGCCAGCAGCTTAGATGGTCCGGGACAGGGCTACGAGCAGTACTTC. Translation gives CASSLDGPGQGYEQYF. The rearrangement joins TRBV7-2 to TRBJ2-7; 9 bases align to TRBD1. Trimming at V came to 1 base and at J to 3 bases, leaving 7 bases not matched to a gene. The CDR3 is 16 amino acids. Germline CDR1 and CDR2: SGHTA and FQGNSA.

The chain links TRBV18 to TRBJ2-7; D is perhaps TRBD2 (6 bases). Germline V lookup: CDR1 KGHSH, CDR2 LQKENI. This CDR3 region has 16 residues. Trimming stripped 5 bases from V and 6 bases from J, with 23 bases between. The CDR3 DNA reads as TGTGCCAGCTCAGCGATTAGTGGAGGGTCCTTCGGCGAGCAGTACTTC. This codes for CASSAISGGSFGEQYF. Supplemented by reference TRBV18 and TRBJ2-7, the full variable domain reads NAGVMQNPRHLVRRRGQEARLRCSPMKGHSHVYWYRQLPEEGLKFMVYLQKENIIDESGMPKERFSAEFPKEGPSILRIQQVVRGDSAAYFCASSAISGGSFGEQYFGPGTRLTVT.

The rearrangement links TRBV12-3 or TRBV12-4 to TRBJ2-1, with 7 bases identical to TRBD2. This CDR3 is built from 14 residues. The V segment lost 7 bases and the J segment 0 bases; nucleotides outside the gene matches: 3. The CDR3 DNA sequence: TGTGCCAGCATCTTAGCGGGCTCCTACAATGAGCAGTTCTTC. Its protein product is CASILAGSYNEQFF.

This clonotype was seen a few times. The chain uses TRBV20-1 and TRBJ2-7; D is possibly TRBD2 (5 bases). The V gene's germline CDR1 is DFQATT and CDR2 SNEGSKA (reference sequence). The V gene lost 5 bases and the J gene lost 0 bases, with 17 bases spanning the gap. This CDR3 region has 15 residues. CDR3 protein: CSALAGPLSSYEQYF. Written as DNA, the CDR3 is TGCAGTGCTCTAGCCGGGCCCCTAAGCTCCTACGAGCAGTACTTC.

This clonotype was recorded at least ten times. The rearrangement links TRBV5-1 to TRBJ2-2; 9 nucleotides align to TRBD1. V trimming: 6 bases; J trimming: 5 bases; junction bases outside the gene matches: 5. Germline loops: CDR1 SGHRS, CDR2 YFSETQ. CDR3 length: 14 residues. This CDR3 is CASMSTGGTGELFF. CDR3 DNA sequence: TGCGCCAGCATGTCGACAGGGGGTACCGGGGAGCTGTTTTTT. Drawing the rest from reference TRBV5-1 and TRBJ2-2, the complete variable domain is KAGVTQTPRYLIKTRGQQVTLSCSPISGHRSVSWYQQTPGQGLQFLFEYFSETQRNKGNFPGRFSGRQFSNSRSEMNVSTLELGDSALYLCASMSTGGTGELFFGEGSRLTVL.

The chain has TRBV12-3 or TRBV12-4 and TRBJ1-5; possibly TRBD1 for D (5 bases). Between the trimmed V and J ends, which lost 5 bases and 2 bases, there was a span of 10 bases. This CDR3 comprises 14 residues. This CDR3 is CASSAREGNQPQHF. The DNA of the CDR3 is TGTGCCAGCAGTGCCAGGGAAGGCAATCAGCCCCAGCATTTT.

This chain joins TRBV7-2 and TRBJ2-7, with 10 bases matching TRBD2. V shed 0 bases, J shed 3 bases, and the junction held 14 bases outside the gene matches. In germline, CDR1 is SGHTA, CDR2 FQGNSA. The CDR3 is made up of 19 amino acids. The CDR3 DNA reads TGTGCCAGCAGCTTAGCGAGGAGAAGGCTAGCGGGAGACTTCTACGAGCAGTACTTC. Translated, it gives CASSLARRRLAGDFYEQYF.

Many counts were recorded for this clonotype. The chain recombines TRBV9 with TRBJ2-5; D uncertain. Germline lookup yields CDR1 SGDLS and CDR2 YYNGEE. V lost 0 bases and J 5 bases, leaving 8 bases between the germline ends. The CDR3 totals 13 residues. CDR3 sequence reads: CASSVGGVETQYF. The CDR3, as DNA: TGTGCCAGCAGCGTAGGTGGGGTGGAGACCCAGTACTTC.

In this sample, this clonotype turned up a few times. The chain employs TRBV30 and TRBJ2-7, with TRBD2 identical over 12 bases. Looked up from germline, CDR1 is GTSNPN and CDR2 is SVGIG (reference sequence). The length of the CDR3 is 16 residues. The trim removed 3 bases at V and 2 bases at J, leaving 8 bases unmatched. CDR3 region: CAWSRLASGRAYEQYF. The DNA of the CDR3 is TGTGCCTGGAGCCGACTCGCTAGCGGGAGGGCCTACGAGCAGTACTTC.

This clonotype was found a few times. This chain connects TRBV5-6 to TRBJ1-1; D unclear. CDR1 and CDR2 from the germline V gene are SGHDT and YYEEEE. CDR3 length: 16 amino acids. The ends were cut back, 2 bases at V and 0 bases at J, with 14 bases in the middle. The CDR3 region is CASSFLGGHMNTEAFF. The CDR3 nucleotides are TGTGCCAGCAGCTTCCTTGGCGGGCACATGAACACTGAAGCTTTCTTT.

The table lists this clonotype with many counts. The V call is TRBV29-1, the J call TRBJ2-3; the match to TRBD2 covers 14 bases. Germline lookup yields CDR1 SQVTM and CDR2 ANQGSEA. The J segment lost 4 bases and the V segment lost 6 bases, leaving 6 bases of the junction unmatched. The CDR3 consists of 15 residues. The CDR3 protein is CSVLGTSGSSDTQYF. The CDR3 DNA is TGCAGCGTCCTGGGGACTAGCGGGAGTTCAGATACGCAGTATTTT.